This paragraph reports one T cell receptor (beta chain). These data belong to a study of cytomegalovirus exposure and HLA in healthy donors. Vbeta (60) and Jbeta (13) primers were used in the PCR. Some clones are missing from TCRdb's copy, which holds only in-frame ones; the method was immunoSEQ multiplex PCR. The repertoire holds about 170,000 clones, with about 85% as singletons. The CDR3 is 14 amino acids. The J segment lost 4 bases and the V segment lost 5 bases, leaving 6 bases of the junction unmatched. CDR1 SGHAT and CDR2 FQDESV come from the germline V gene (reference sequence). The gene calls are TRBV11-1 and TRBJ1-2, with 8 bases that match TRBD1. Sequenced material: PBMCs. The clonotype was recovered from a boy aged 2 to 10 in good health and CMV-seronegative. The CDR3 is CASSEGQGGYGYTF. CDR3 coding DNA: TGTGCCAGCAGCGAAGGACAGGGAGGCTATGGCTACACCTTC.